This TCR beta chain was recorded in a study of vaccination and CD4 T cells after COVID-19. Findings of the study overall: A median of around 83% of reactive clones, in convalescent patients, became evident only post-vaccination.

Noted treatment: approximately 9-day PBMC culture with coronavirus spike peptide pools or control peptides (ViraFEST assay). About this clonotype: Its antigen is currently unknown.

Germline V gene data show CDR1 as MNHEY and CDR2 as SVGAGI. V gave up 2 bases and J gave up 9 bases, with 14 bases separating them. The CDR3 sequence is 14 residues long. The study sequenced cultured CD4+ T cell DNA using the Oncomine TCR Beta short-read assay. TCRdb re-called the PCR reads with MiXCR, one entry per CDR3 protein. This sample has approximately 3,000 distinct CDR3 sequences; roughly 80% occur once, and the top ten carry under 30%. Material for sequencing was CD4+ T cells from blood, cultured in vitro. This TCR derives from a human donor who had recovered from COVID-19. V is TRBV6-5 and J is TRBJ2-1; D ambiguous. CDR3 sequence: CASSYGIGAAEQFF. The CDR3, as DNA: TGTGCCAGCAGTTACGGGATAGGTGCGGCTGAGCAGTTCTTC.